The clone carrying this T cell receptor (beta chain) has a handful of counts. Its antigen is not identified. This sample stems from a study of T-cell memory formation after mild COVID-19. General study results and limits: CD4+ contracting clones were found mainly in CM and EM, and CD8+ ones in EMRA. Within pre-infection memory, some responding clones were found, suggesting cross-reactive memory joined.

A single record per CDR3 protein comes from TCRdb applying MiXCR to the 5' RACE reads. The table shows roughly 130,000 distinct CDR3 sequences, with approximately 17% occurring only once. The V gene's germline CDR1 is LGHDT and CDR2 YNNKEL (reference sequence). The CDR3 covers 20 residues. The trim removed 0 bases at V and 4 bases at J, leaving 15 bases unmatched. This TCR was recovered from a young man who had mild COVID-19 (a few samples of this study predate the infection). Cell type and time point are not known. Sequencing was done on a sample of PBMCs or a T cell subset sorted from them (not recorded which). V and J are TRBV3-1 and TRBJ2-1; 10 nucleotides align to TRBD2. The CDR3 here is CASSQDSTSGDTRRYNEQFF. The CDR3 DNA reads as TGTGCCAGCAGCCAAGATTCAACTAGCGGGGACACCCGGCGATACAATGAGCAGTTCTTC.